The rows below give T cell receptor beta chains drawn from one sample of a study of radiotherapy plus CTLA-4 blockade in lung cancer. Repertoires were generated with immunoSEQ multiplex PCR, while TCRdb's copy carries only in-frame clones and drops some. The sample carries 90,000 or so clones, about 80% recorded once. The source material was peripheral blood, sampled from a patient treated with radiotherapy plus ipilimumab. These receptors came from a human donor with non-small cell lung cancer who had stable disease on radiotherapy plus ipilimumab. Each CDR3 is given with its conserved first and last residue. The order of the fields is clone size, J gene, CDR3 length, D gene, V gene, CDR3 protein, CDR3 DNA. A D gene is named only where the DNA matches it firmly. Only some rows state a clone size, as once, few, many or a class for expanded clones.

- | TRBJ1-6 | 14 | - | TRBV5-1 | CASSLVTENSPLHF | TGCGCCAGCAGCTTGGTTACGGAAAATTCACCCCTCCACTTT
- | TRBJ2-3 | 15 | - | TRBV6-1 | CASKFKHLSTDTQYF | TGTGCCAGCAAGTTCAAGCACCTTAGCACAGATACGCAGTATTTT
- | TRBJ2-1 | 16 | TRBD2 | TRBV5-1 | CASSFPSGSTYNEQFF | TGCGCCAGCAGCTTTCCTAGCGGGTCGACCTACAATGAGCAGTTCTTC
- | TRBJ2-7 | 15 | - | TRBV9 | CASSAGTGIPYEQYF | TGTGCCAGCAGCGCCGGAACAGGGATCCCCTACGAGCAGTACTTC
- | TRBJ2-3 | 16 | TRBD2 | TRBV18 | CASSPGTSGPTDTQYF | TGTGCCAGCTCACCAGGGACTAGCGGGCCCACAGATACGCAGTATTTT
- | TRBJ1-2 | 11 | - | TRBV7-9 | CASSSPGGYTF | TGTGCCAGCAGCTCGCCGGGGGGCTACACCTTC
- | TRBJ2-3 | 15 | TRBD2 | TRBV7-9 | CASRGGLVPTDTQYF | TGTGCCAGCAGAGGGGGACTAGTTCCCACAGATACGCAGTATTTT
- | TRBJ2-2 | 16 | TRBD2 | TRBV5-1 | CASSSLAGLETGELFF | TGCGCCAGCAGCTCGCTAGCGGGACTAGAAACCGGGGAGCTGTTTTTT
- | TRBJ2-1 | 12 | - | TRBV5-1 | CASSSYTGEQFF | TGCGCCAGCAGCTCCTATACGGGTGAGCAGTTCTTC
- | TRBJ1-1 | 11 | - | TRBV20-1 | CSARGGQSAFF | TGCAGTGCTAGGGGCGGACAGTCAGCTTTCTTT
- | TRBJ2-7 | 15 | - | TRBV6-6 | CASRSQRGRTDEQYF | TGTGCCAGCAGGAGTCAGAGGGGGAGGACGGACGAGCAGTACTTC
- | TRBJ1-6 | 14 | - | TRBV5-4 | CASSSAGNDSPLHF | TGTGCCAGCAGCTCTGCCGGTAATGATTCACCCCTCCACTTT
- | TRBJ1-2 | 15 | TRBD1 | TRBV6-5 | CASSSTGGRGYGYTF | TGTGCCAGCAGTTCTACAGGGGGCAGGGGCTATGGCTACACCTTC
- | TRBJ2-5 | 13 | - | TRBV2 | CASSEDRSETQYF | TGTGCCAGCAGTGAAGACAGGTCGGAGACCCAGTACTTC
once | TRBJ1-1 | 14 | - | TRBV18 | CASSPDLMGREAFF | TGTGCCAGCTCACCAGATTTAATGGGCCGAGAAGCTTTCTTT
- | TRBJ1-6 | 13 | - | TRBV2 | CAGPSSGNSPLHF | TGTGCCGGCCCCAGTAGCGGTAATTCACCCCTCCACTTT
few | TRBJ2-2 | 17 | TRBD2 | TRBV5-1 | CASSDLAAGGVAGELFF | TGCGCCAGCAGCGACTTGGCAGCGGGGGGAGTCGCCGGGGAGCTGTTTTTT
- | TRBJ2-7 | 14 | - | TRBV30 | CAWSPQGRAGEQYF | TGTGCCTGGAGTCCCCAGGGTAGGGCGGGCGAGCAGTACTTC
- | TRBJ2-1 | 16 | TRBD2 | TRBV9 | CASSVISGRAGNEQFF | TGTGCCAGCAGCGTAATTAGCGGGAGGGCCGGGAATGAGCAGTTCTTC
- | TRBJ1-3 | 20 | TRBD1 | TRBV7-6 | CASHLSRGQVITNSGNTIYF | TGTGCCAGCCATTTGAGCCGAGGACAGGTCATCACTAACTCTGGAAACACCATATATTTT
- | TRBJ1-5 | 15 | - | TRBV28 | CASTLGPGLNQPQHF | TGTGCCAGCACCCTAGGCCCCGGACTCAATCAGCCCCAGCATTTT
- | TRBJ2-5 | 15 | - | TRBV7-3 | CASSLSGGSQETQYF | TGTGCCAGCAGCTTGTCTGGAGGCTCTCAAGAGACCCAGTACTTC
- | TRBJ1-2 | 12 | - | TRBV29-1 | CSVEKTGYGYTF | TGCAGCGTTGAAAAAACAGGATATGGCTACACCTTC
few | TRBJ1-4 | 13 | - | TRBV7-9 | CASSPGPSGGLFF | TGTGCCAGCAGCCCGGGACCCTCCGGAGGACTGTTTTTT
- | TRBJ2-2 | 13 | - | TRBV5-1 | CASREGTTGELFF | TGCGCCAGCAGGGAGGGGACCACCGGGGAGCTGTTTTTT
- | TRBJ1-1 | 14 | - | TRBV6-5 | CASSPGFGDTEAFF | TGTGCCAGCAGCCCTGGATTTGGGGACACTGAAGCTTTCTTT
- | TRBJ2-5 | 15 | TRBD2 | TRBV7-2 | CASSETSGVGETQYF | TGTGCCAGCAGCGAAACTAGCGGGGTGGGAGAGACCCAGTACTTC
- | TRBJ2-7 | 16 | TRBD1 | TRBV4-1 | CASSQGQGALSYEQYF | TGCGCCAGCAGCCAGGGCCAGGGGGCCCTCTCCTACGAGCAGTACTTC
- | TRBJ2-7 | 13 | - | TRBV30 | CAWSVGWRGEQYF | TGTGCCTGGAGTGTAGGGTGGCGCGGCGAGCAGTACTTC
- | TRBJ2-7 | 14 | - | TRBV9 | CASSVGAEAYEQYF | TGTGCCAGCAGCGTAGGGGCGGAAGCCTACGAGCAGTACTTC
- | TRBJ2-2 | 15 | TRBD2 | TRBV27 | CASSLYRTSPGELFF | TGTGCCAGCAGTTTATATAGGACTAGCCCCGGGGAGCTGTTTTTT
- | TRBJ1-2 | 16 | TRBD1 | TRBV6-4 | CASSDSPGQGSYGYTF | TGTGCCAGCAGTGACTCCCCCGGACAGGGTAGTTATGGCTACACCTTC
- | TRBJ2-5 | 12 | - | TRBV15 | CATSIGLETQYF | TGTGCCACCAGCATCGGGCTGGAGACCCAGTACTTC
- | TRBJ2-3 | 12 | - | TRBV19 | CASSMAMGTQYF | TGTGCCAGTAGTATGGCTATGGGTACGCAGTATTTT
- | TRBJ1-5 | 13 | - | TRBV28 | CASSFQGNQPQHF | TGTGCCAGCAGTTTCCAGGGAAATCAGCCCCAGCATTTT
- | TRBJ1-2 | 14 | - | TRBV11-2 | CASSFPTGAEGYTF | TGTGCCAGCAGCTTCCCCACCGGGGCAGAGGGCTACACCTTC
few | TRBJ2-1 | 16 | TRBD2 | TRBV5-4 | CASSLGLAGMDNEQFF | TGTGCCAGCAGCCTGGGACTAGCGGGAATGGACAATGAGCAGTTCTTC